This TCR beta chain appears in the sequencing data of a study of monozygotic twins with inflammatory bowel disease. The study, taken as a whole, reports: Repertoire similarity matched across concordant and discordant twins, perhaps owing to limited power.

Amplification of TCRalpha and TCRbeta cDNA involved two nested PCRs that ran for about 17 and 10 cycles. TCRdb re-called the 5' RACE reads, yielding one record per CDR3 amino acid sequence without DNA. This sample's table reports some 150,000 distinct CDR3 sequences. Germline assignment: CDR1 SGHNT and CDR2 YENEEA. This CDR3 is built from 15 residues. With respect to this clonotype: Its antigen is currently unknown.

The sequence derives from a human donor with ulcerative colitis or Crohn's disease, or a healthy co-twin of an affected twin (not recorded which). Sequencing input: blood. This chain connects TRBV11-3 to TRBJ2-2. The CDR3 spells CASSLSLANTGELFF.